Sequencing of this T cell receptor beta chain was carried out in a study of T cell repertoires in cytomegalovirus infection. TCRdb processed the reads anew with MiXCR; each CDR3 protein has one entry. The table lists fewer than 650,000 distinct CDR3 sequences, almost 40% of them singletons, with roughly 50% in the top ten. On this clonotype itself: Its antigen is unknown.

The receptor's source is a human donor in good health (CMV status not recorded). Some clones in this sample may be carry-over from other donors' samples. This material consisted of cultured PBMCs, taken from culture after CMV antigen stimulation.

The CDR3 region is CSFIDRLGYTF. The DNA for the CDR3 is TGCAGCTTCATAGACAGGTTGGGCTACACCTTC. The V call is TRBV29-1, the J call TRBJ1-2; possible D gene TRBD1, 6 bases. The germline V and J ends were trimmed by 8 bases and 8 bases, with 15 bases remaining between them. This CDR3 spans 11 amino acids. The germline V gene encodes CDR1 SQVTM and CDR2 ANQGSEA.